Below, 19 T cell receptor beta chains from the same sample are listed, as sequenced in a study of metastatic and nonmetastatic thyroid tumors (dated by TCRdb to 2018 to 2021). No treatment had been received by any patient before thyroid surgery. To prepare the library, PCR was applied. Sequencing instrument: Illumina HiSeq 4000. The raw public data were reprocessed by TCRdb itself: fastp quality trimming at Q25, MiXCR clonotype calling, in-frame beta chains only. For this sample the table gives about 69,000 clones, of which 14% were detected only once. The biggest ten clones account for under 8% of the sample. The sequencing sample was made of blood. These receptor sequences come from a male donor with papillary thyroid cancer or a benign thyroid nodule (not recorded which). Some clones in this sample may be carry-over from other donors' samples.

This clone was observed many times. This chain connects TRBV20-1 to TRBJ1-4, with a weak D call TRBD1 (5 bases). The CDR3 consists of 12 residues. V was shortened by 2 bases and J by 11 bases, with 12 bases between the two germline ends. Germline lookup yields CDR1 DFQATT and CDR2 SNEGSKA (reference sequence). Here the CDR3 DNA reads TGCAGTGCTAGAAACCAGGGATATAAACTGTTTTTT. Its protein product is CSARNQGYKLFF.

Ten or more counts support this clone. The rearrangement joins TRBV5-6 to TRBJ2-6; D perhaps matches TRBD1 (5 bases). The CDR3 is made up of 17 amino acids. Trimming left V 0 bases short and J 0 bases short, with 10 bases between. Germline CDR1 SGHDT, CDR2 YYEEEE. The CDR3 protein is CASSLDRPTSGANVLTF. The CDR3 DNA sequence: TGTGCCAGCAGCTTGGACAGGCCAACCTCTGGGGCCAACGTCCTGACTTTC.

V and J are TRBV28 and TRBJ2-1; perhaps TRBD1 as D (6 bases). Germline V lookup: CDR1 MDHEN, CDR2 SYDVKM. Trimming stripped 4 bases from V and 0 bases from J, with 16 bases between. The CDR3 covers 17 residues. CDR3 region: CASSSTRQAFSYNEQFF. The CDR3 DNA is TGTGCCAGCAGTTCCACCAGACAGGCCTTCTCCTACAATGAGCAGTTCTTC.

The sample holds many counts of this clone. The V and J genes are TRBV10-3 and TRBJ1-2; no clear D. The CDR3 runs to 16 residues. The V end was cut by 0 bases, the J end by 4 bases, with 15 bases between. Germline V CDR1 and CDR2: ENHRY, SYGVKD. This chain's CDR3 is CAISESIEAPGYGYTF. CDR3 coding DNA: TGTGCCATCAGTGAGTCAATCGAGGCCCCCGGCTATGGCTACACCTTC.

This clone came up many times. The chain recombines TRBV7-9 with TRBJ2-2; possible D gene TRBD1, 5 bases. The CDR3 loop spans 15 amino acids. Between the trimmed V and J ends, which lost 2 bases and 1 base, there was a span of 8 bases. CDR1 is SEHNR and CDR2 is FQNEAQ in the germline V gene (reference sequence). The CDR3 DNA reads as TGTGCCAGCAGCTTAAGAAGGGGGAACACCGGGGAGCTGTTTTTT. Protein product: CASSLRRGNTGELFF. The full variable domain, its missing parts supplied by reference TRBV7-9 and TRBJ2-2, is DTGVSQNPRHKITKRGQNVTFRCDPISEHNRLYWYRQTLGQGPEFLTYFQNEAQLEKSRLLSDRFSAERPKGSFSTLEIQRTEQGDSAMYLCASSLRRGNTGELFFGEGSRLTVL.

This clone has at least ten counts. The J gene is TRBJ1-6, the V gene TRBV10-3, with TRBD1 identical over 10 bases. V gave up 0 bases and J gave up 5 bases; unmatched junction bases: 7. The CDR3 length is 18 residues. Germline lookup yields CDR1 ENHRY and CDR2 SYGVKD. CDR3 region: CAISESLLGQGNNSPLHF. Written as DNA, the CDR3 is TGTGCCATCAGTGAGTCTTTATTGGGACAGGGGAATAATTCACCCCTCCACTTT.

This clone was recorded many times. The rearrangement uses TRBV7-6 and TRBJ1-5, with D maybe TRBD1 (6 bases). This CDR3 contains 15 residues. In germline, CDR1 is SGHVS, CDR2 FNYEAQ. Trimming stripped 5 bases from V and 4 bases from J, with 15 bases between. CDR3 DNA sequence: TGTGCCAGCAGCCCCGAGGGGGGGGGGAATCAGCCCCAGCATTTT. Its protein is CASSPEGGGNQPQHF. The complete variable domain, with remaining parts taken from reference TRBV7-6 and TRBJ1-5, reads GAGVSQSPRYKVTKRGQDVALRCDPISGHVSLYWYRQALGQGPEFLTYFNYEAQQDKSGLPNDRFSAERPEGSISTLTIQRTEQRDSAMYRCASSPEGGGNQPQHFGDGTRLSIL.

There are many counts of this clone. The gene calls are TRBV19 and TRBJ1-4, with D hard to call. The CDR3 consists of 16 residues. Trimming cost V 5 bases and J 0 bases, with 13 bases left between them. From germline, CDR1 is LNHDA and CDR2 SQIVND (reference sequence). CDR3 residues: CASSPGSHPTNEKLFF. The CDR3 bases are TGTGCCAGTAGTCCGGGGTCCCATCCAACTAATGAAAAACTGTTTTTT.

This clone was counted at least ten times. The chain joins TRBV9 to TRBJ2-5; 7 positions agree with TRBD1. Trimming cost V 0 bases and J 2 bases; bases outside gene matches: 1. CDR1 and CDR2 (germline): SGDLS, YYNGEE. The CDR3 is made up of 14 amino acids. CDR3 nucleotides: TGTGCCAGCAGCGTAGAGGGACAGCAAGAGACCCAGTACTTC. Translated: CASSVEGQQETQYF.

This clone has ten or more counts. The chain combines TRBV6-1 with TRBJ1-1; 9 bases agree with TRBD1. The germline gives CDR1 MNHNS, CDR2 SASEGT. The CDR3 consists of 17 residues. The trim removed 8 bases at V and 3 bases at J, leaving 16 bases unmatched. The CDR3 here is CASSLGAGTGPYTEAFF. CDR3 coding DNA: TGTGCCAGCTCGTTAGGGGCGGGGACAGGGCCTTACACTGAAGCTTTCTTT.

This clone was counted at least ten times. This sequence joins TRBV4-3 and TRBJ2-2, with 11 bases matching TRBD2. The V gene's germline CDR1 is LGHNA and CDR2 YSLEER. The CDR3 runs 19 residues. The V segment lost 0 bases and the J segment 0 bases; nucleotides outside the gene matches: 6. CDR3 sequence (DNA): TGCGCCAGCAGCCAAGAAGCTAGCGGGAGGTATTCGAACACCGGGGAGCTGTTTTTT. It yields the protein CASSQEASGRYSNTGELFF.

This clone was seen at least ten times. The rearrangement uses TRBV20-1 and TRBJ1-3, with a tentative D call TRBD1 (6 bases). Germline loops: CDR1 DFQATT, CDR2 SNEGSKA (reference sequence). The ends were cut back, 6 bases at V and 7 bases at J, with 16 bases in the middle. The CDR3 covers 13 residues. CDR3 DNA sequence: TGCAGTGCCGCCTCGGGGGGCCGGAACACCATATATTTT. This translates into CSAASGGRNTIYF.

The sample holds many counts of this clone. The J gene is TRBJ2-7, the V gene TRBV20-1, with TRBD1 identical over 9 bases. CDR1 is DFQATT and CDR2 is SNEGSKA in the germline V gene (reference sequence). CDR3 size: 14 residues. With V trimmed by 6 bases and J by 1 base, 7 bases remained unmatched. The CDR3 loop reads CSAGTGRASYEQYF. CDR3 bases: TGCAGTGCCGGGACAGGGCGAGCGTCCTACGAGCAGTACTTC.

The sample holds many counts of this clone. The CDR3 DNA reads as TGCAGTGCTAGGTGGAGCTCCTACAATGAGCAGTTCTTC. It encodes CSARWSSYNEQFF. The rearrangement uses TRBV20-1 and TRBJ2-1; D is uncertain. Germline values: CDR1 DFQATT, CDR2 SNEGSKA (reference sequence). V lost 3 bases and J lost 0, with 6 bases in between. The CDR3 covers 13 residues.

At least ten counts were recorded for this clone. The genes are TRBV19 and TRBJ2-2; TRBD2 aligns across 8 bases. Unmatched junction bases numbered 11, after V lost 10 bases and J lost 1 base. The length of the CDR3 is 16 residues. Germline V CDR1 and CDR2: LNHDA, SQIVND (reference sequence). For the CDR3, the DNA is TGTGCCACCACACGGCGGGAGGCCGAGAACACCGGGGAGCTGTTTTTT. Its protein product is CATTRREAENTGELFF.

For this clone: Since the CDR3 does not end with the conserved phenylalanine or tryptophan, this likely comes from a read error. It is unclear where the CDR3 begins or ends on the DNA, so no DNA is shown, and the CDR3 is as TCRdb lists it. The rearrangement links TRBV27 to TRBJ2-7; TRBD2, the table's D call, lacks a check against the DNA. The CDR3 extends over 10 residues, inclusive of both ends. Per germline, CDR1 MNHEY and CDR2 SMNVEV (reference sequence). The CDR3 protein is CASSLYGART.

This clone appeared many times. The J gene is TRBJ2-5, the V gene TRBV6-1; D is uncertain. V was trimmed by 1 base and J by 4 bases, leaving 4 bases between them. Germline assignment: CDR1 MNHNS and CDR2 SASEGT. This CDR3 is built from 12 residues. The CDR3: CASSEGAETQYF. As DNA, the CDR3 is TGTGCCAGCAGTGAAGGGGCAGAGACCCAGTACTTC.

Ten or more counts support this clone. V and J are TRBV27 and TRBJ2-6; D tentatively reads TRBD1 or TRBD2 (5 bases each). The CDR3 contains 18 residues. The V and J ends lost 4 bases and 3 bases respectively, with 19 bases between them. Germline V gives CDR1 MNHEY, CDR2 SMNVEV (reference sequence). In DNA, the CDR3 is TGTGCCAGCAGTTATTATGGGACGGCCCCGGATGGGGCCAACGTCCTGACTTTC. It codes for CASSYYGTAPDGANVLTF.

This clone was picked up many times. V usage is TRBV20-1 and J usage is TRBJ1-2, with 8 bases aligning to TRBD1. The germline V gene has CDR1 DFQATT and CDR2 SNEGSKA (reference sequence). The ends lost 5 bases at V and 6 bases at J; junction bases unmatched: 5. CDR3 length: 12 residues. CDR3 in amino acids: CSASQGAHGYTF. The CDR3 DNA reads TGCAGTGCTTCCCAGGGGGCGCATGGCTACACCTTC.